This T cell receptor beta chain was observed in a study of T cells in women clearing cervical HPV infection. Study-wide background: Blood came at first lesion visit for cases, post-clearance for controls.

Notes on the study in general: Repertoire richness, not evenness, was significantly elevated in CIN3+ cases versus controls. Controls had more TRBV6-7 (roughly 0.16%) than cases (roughly 0.11%).

Repertoires were generated with immunoSEQ multiplex PCR, while TCRdb's copy carries only in-frame clones and drops some. The ten most abundant clones cover about 16% of a sample with 30,000 to 35,000 clones. For this clone: The antigen is not known. The read ends 3 residues early relative to the CDR3; the germline J gene fills the gap.

V was shortened by 4 bases and J by 5 bases, with 11 bases between the two germline ends. CDR1 is MNHNS and CDR2 is SASEGT in the germline V gene. The CDR3 has 13 residues. The sample was blood buffy coat. V is TRBV6-1 and J is TRBJ2-5; possible D gene TRBD2, 5 bases. The source is a woman between 18 and 75 years old with a cervical HPV16 infection that either progressed to CIN3+ or cleared (not recorded which). The CDR3 here is CASSGSGPETQYF. The CDR3 bases that were read are TGTGCCAGCAGTGGCAGCGGTCCGGAGACC.